The source of this TCR beta chain is a study of PD-L1 blockade in urothelial cancer. V shed 4 bases and J shed 7 bases, with 25 bases lying between them. The CDR3 is 18 amino acids. Per the germline V gene, CDR1 is SEHNR and CDR2 is FQNEAQ (reference sequence). Libraries were prepared by immunoSEQ multiplex PCR; TCRdb keeps only in-frame clonotypes and omits some of them. The sample includes tens of thousands of clones, 88% of them seen just once. Sample time point: peripheral blood 6 weeks after treatment start. Sequences were derived from PBMCs, sampled around atezolizumab (anti-PD-L1) treatment. The chain joins TRBV7-9 to TRBJ1-4; no clear D gene. This sequence was found in a man in his 60s with urothelial cancer. CDR3 DNA: TGTGCCAGCAGCTCCCGGATAGGTCGCTCTCCCGGGAGTGAAAAACTGTTTTTT. It yields the protein CASSSRIGRSPGSEKLFF.